The subject of this entry is one T cell receptor beta chain. V lost 3 bases to trimming and J lost 8 bases; unmatched junction nucleotides: 7. Germline V lookup: CDR1 GTSNPN, CDR2 SVGIG (reference sequence). The CDR3 is 14 residues long. Repertoires were generated with immunoSEQ multiplex PCR, while TCRdb's copy carries only in-frame clones and drops some. The top ten hold approximately 5.6% of the sample, which has over 75,000 clones, 85% to 90% seen once. The data originate from a study of blood T cell repertoires in COVID-19. On the study more broadly: Whether acute or convalescent, the COVID-19 samples came from the United States, Italy and Spain. PBMCs, B-cell-depleted T cells, or T cells provided the cDNA or gDNA that made up the material.

The specimen was peripheral blood. This clonotype originated in a woman of 80 years or more with active COVID-19. The rearrangement links TRBV30 to TRBJ2-2; the match to TRBD2 covers 9 bases. The CDR3 DNA reads as TGTGCCTGGAGAATAGCGGGAGTTCCTGGGGAGCTGTTTTTT. Translation gives CAWRIAGVPGELFF.